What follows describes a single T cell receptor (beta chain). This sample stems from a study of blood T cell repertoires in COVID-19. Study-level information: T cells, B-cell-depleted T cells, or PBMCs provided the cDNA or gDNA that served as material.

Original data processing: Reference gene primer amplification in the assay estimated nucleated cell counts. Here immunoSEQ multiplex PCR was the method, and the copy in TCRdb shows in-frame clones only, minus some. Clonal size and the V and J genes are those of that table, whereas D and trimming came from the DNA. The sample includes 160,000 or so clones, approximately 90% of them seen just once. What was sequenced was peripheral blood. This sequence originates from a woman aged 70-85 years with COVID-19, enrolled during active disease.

For the CDR3, the DNA is TGCAGCTCTATGACAGGGGCGAACACTGAAGCTTTCTTT. Its protein product is CSSMTGANTEAFF. The chain couples TRBV29-1 to TRBJ1-1, with 8 bases matching TRBD1. There are 13 residues in the CDR3. CDR1 and CDR2 (germline): SQVTM, ANQGSEA. J was trimmed by 1 base and V by 8 bases; bases with no gene match: 6. The full variable domain, with the rest looked up from reference TRBV29-1 and TRBJ1-1, is SAVISQKPSRDICQRGTSLTIQCQVDSQVTMMFWYRQQPGQSLTLIATANQGSEATYESGFVIDKFPISRPNLTFSTLTVSNMSPEDSSIYLCSSMTGANTEAFFGQGTRLTVV.